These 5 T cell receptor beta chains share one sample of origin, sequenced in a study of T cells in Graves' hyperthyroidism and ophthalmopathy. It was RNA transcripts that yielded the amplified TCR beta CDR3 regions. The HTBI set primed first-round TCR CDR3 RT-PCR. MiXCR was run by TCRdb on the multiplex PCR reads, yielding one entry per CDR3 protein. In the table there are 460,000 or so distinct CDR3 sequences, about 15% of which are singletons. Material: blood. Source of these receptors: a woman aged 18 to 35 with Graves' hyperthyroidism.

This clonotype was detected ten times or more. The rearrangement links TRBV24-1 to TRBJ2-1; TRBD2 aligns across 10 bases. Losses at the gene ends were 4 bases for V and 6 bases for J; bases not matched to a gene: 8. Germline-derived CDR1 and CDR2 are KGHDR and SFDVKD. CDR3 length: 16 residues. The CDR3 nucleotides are TGTGCCACCAGTGAGCGTACTAGCGGGATTTTCAATGAGCAGTTCTTC. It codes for CATSERTSGIFNEQFF.

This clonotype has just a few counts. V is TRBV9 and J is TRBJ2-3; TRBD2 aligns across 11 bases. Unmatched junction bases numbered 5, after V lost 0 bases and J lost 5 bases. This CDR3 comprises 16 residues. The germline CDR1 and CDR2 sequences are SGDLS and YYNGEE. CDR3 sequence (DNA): TGTGCCAGCAGCGTAGCAGTAGCGGGAGGGGGAGATACGCAGTATTTT. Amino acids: CASSVAVAGGGDTQYF.

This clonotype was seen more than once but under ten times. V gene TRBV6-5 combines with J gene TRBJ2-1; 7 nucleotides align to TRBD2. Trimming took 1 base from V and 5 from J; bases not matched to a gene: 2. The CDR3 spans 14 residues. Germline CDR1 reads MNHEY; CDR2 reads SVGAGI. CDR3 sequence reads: CASSYFREDNEQFF. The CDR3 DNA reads TGTGCCAGCAGTTACTTCCGGGAGGACAATGAGCAGTTCTTC.

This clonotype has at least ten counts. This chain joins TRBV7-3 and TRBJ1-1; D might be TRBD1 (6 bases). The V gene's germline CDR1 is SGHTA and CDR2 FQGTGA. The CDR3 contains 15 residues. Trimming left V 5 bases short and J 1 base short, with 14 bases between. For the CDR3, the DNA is TGTGCCAGCAGCCCCCCCGGGGGCAGGAACACTGAAGCTTTCTTT. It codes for CASSPPGGRNTEAFF. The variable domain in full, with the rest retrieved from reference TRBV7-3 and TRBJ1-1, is GAGVSQTPSNKVTEKGKYVELRCDPISGHTALYWYRQSLGQGPEFLIYFQGTGAADDSGLPNDRFFAVRPEGSVSTLKIQRTERGDSAVYLCASSPPGGRNTEAFFGQGTRLTVV.

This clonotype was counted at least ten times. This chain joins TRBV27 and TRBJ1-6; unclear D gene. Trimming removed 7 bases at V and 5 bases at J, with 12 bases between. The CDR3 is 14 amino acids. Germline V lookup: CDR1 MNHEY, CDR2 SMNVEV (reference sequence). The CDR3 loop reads CASTRRADNSPLHF. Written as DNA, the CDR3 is TGTGCCAGCACCCGACGTGCCGATAATTCACCCCTCCACTTT.